One sample yielded the 3 T cell receptor beta chains listed below, sequenced in a study of CD8+ T cells in alopecia areata. Investigators isolated RNA and reverse transcribed it into cDNA to act as the sequencing template. Generated by immunoSEQ multiplex PCR, the TCRdb table keeps only in-frame clones and is missing some. This table holds around 200,000 clones, about three fifths found once. Treatment defined: oral pan-JAK inhibitor, 5-10 mg twice daily. This material consisted of CD4+ T cells sorted from blood, taken at week 4, from a patient treated with tofacitinib. The receptors come from a human donor with alopecia areata.

The rearrangement uses TRBV5-1 and TRBJ2-5; D call uncertain. Between the trimmed V and J ends, which lost 0 bases and 2 bases, there was a span of 8 bases. The CDR3 loop spans 14 amino acids. Germline lookup yields CDR1 SGHRS and CDR2 YFSETQ. As DNA, the CDR3 is TGCGCCAGCAGCTTGGGCCGGGCGCAAGAGACCCAGTACTTC. The encoded protein is CASSLGRAQETQYF.

The V and J genes are TRBV5-4 and TRBJ2-4; perhaps TRBD1 as D (5 bases). The CDR3 runs 13 residues. The V gene's germline CDR1 is SGHNT and CDR2 YYREEE (reference sequence). The V and J ends lost 4 bases and 3 bases respectively, with 8 bases between them. The CDR3 sequence: CASSRDSKNIQYF. The CDR3 DNA reads TGTGCCAGCAGCCGAGACAGCAAAAACATTCAGTACTTC.

This clone was observed a few times. The chain joins TRBV19 to TRBJ1-3, with D unresolved. V shed 6 bases and J shed 0 bases, with 9 bases lying between them. This CDR3 has 14 amino acids. CDR1 is LNHDA, CDR2 SQIVND, per germline (reference sequence). The CDR3 protein is CASSTAYSGNTIYF. In DNA form, the CDR3 reads TGTGCCAGTAGCACGGCGTACTCTGGAAACACCATATATTTT.